These 2 T cell receptor beta chains originate from one sample sequenced in a study of blood T cell repertoires in COVID-19. Profiled with immunoSEQ multiplex PCR; TCRdb holds only in-frame clones, not every one. This sample has around 300,000 clones, with 89% found just once. The sample taken for sequencing was peripheral blood. The receptors derive from a man in his fifties or sixties with acute or convalescent COVID-19.

This chain uses TRBV7-9 with TRBJ1-1, with TRBD1 matching 7 bases. With 5 bases clipped from V and 1 base from J, the junction kept 7 bases outside the gene matches. Germline CDR1 and CDR2: SEHNR and FQNEAQ (reference sequence). The CDR3 runs 15 residues. CDR3 sequence (DNA): TGTGCCAGCAGCCACCTACAGGGGTGGAACACTGAAGCTTTCTTT. It yields the protein CASSHLQGWNTEAFF.

The chain is built from TRBV18 and TRBJ2-5, with unresolved D. V gave up 2 bases and J gave up 6 bases, with 10 bases separating them. Germline CDR1 reads KGHSH; CDR2 reads LQKENI. The CDR3 has 13 residues. CDR3 DNA: TGTGCCAGCTCACCAGTACTCATAAAGACCCAGTACTTC. Its protein is CASSPVLIKTQYF. The variable domain in full, with the rest retrieved from reference TRBV18 and TRBJ2-5, is NAGVMQNPRHLVRRRGQEARLRCSPMKGHSHVYWYRQLPEEGLKFMVYLQKENIIDESGMPKERFSAEFPKEGPSILRIQQVVRGDSAAYFCASSPVLIKTQYFGPGTRLLVL.